This T cell receptor beta chain derives from a study of blood T cell repertoires in COVID-19. TCRdb's table, derived via immunoSEQ multiplex PCR, lists solely in-frame clones and lacks some. The data contain around 280,000 clones, approximately 84% of them singletons. The specimen was peripheral blood. This receptor was taken from a woman aged 25-40 years who had recovered from COVID-19.

CDR3 sequence: CASSGQAQETQYF. The CDR3, as DNA: TGTGCCAGCAGCGGACAGGCCCAAGAGACCCAGTACTTC. The chain couples TRBV6-6 to TRBJ2-5, with TRBD1 identical over 7 bases. Germline-derived CDR1 and CDR2 are MNHNY and SVGAGI (reference sequence). This CDR3 is built from 13 residues. After removal of 6 bases from V and 1 base from J, the junction contained 2 bases not matched to a gene.